The source of this TCR beta chain is a study of blood T cell repertoires in COVID-19. With V trimmed by 1 base and J by 4 bases, 8 bases remained unmatched. The CDR3 covers 16 residues. CDR1 and CDR2 from the germline V gene are SGHVS and FQNEAQ. In the authors' workflow: Cell counts per sample came from amplifying reference gene primers. Clones were read by immunoSEQ multiplex PCR, and TCRdb kept only the in-frame ones, dropping some. That table furnishes V, J and clone size, whereas the DNA furnished D and trimming. This table holds approximately 250,000 clones, 84% found once. Only a few counts were recorded for this clone.

Input material: peripheral blood. This receptor was taken from a man aged 60 to 75 with acute or convalescent COVID-19. The V and J genes are TRBV7-8 and TRBJ1-2, with 8 nucleotides matching TRBD1. DNA of the CDR3: TGTGCCAGCAGCTTAGTTCCGGGACAGGTTTTCTATGGCTACACCTTC. This codes for CASSLVPGQVFYGYTF.